These 4 T cell receptor beta chains came from one sample sequenced in a study of CD8 T cells in Susac syndrome. Random hexamers were used to reverse transcribe an amount of about 0.45 to 1 ug RNA. TCRdb itself ran the immunoSEQ multiplex PCR reads through MiXCR, one entry per CDR3 protein. The table includes about 190,000 distinct CDR3 sequences, 90% to 97% detected once. The sequenced sample consisted of CD4+ T cells from PBMCs. These receptors were collected from a human donor with Susac syndrome.

The chain recombines TRBV15 with TRBJ2-7, with 9 positions matching TRBD1. Germline assignment: CDR1 LNHNV and CDR2 YYDKDF (reference sequence). This CDR3 is built from 14 residues. The ends lost 3 bases at V and 3 bases at J; junction bases unmatched: 3. DNA for the CDR3: TGTGCCACCAGCAGTGGACAGGGGAACTACGAGCAGTACTTC. This sequence encodes CATSSGQGNYEQYF.

J is TRBJ2-7 and V is TRBV5-1, with D perhaps given as TRBD1 or TRBD2 (5 bases each). The CDR3 consists of 16 residues. With 4 bases removed from V and 2 bases from J, the gap between germline ends came to 19 bases. From germline, CDR1 is SGHRS and CDR2 YFSETQ. Written as DNA, the CDR3 is TGCGCCAGCAGCACGGACCTCCGGGACGGTGCCTACGAGCAGTACTTC. This sequence encodes CASSTDLRDGAYEQYF.

The chain recombines TRBV6-2 or TRBV6-3 with TRBJ2-2; TRBD2 aligns across 9 bases. The germline gives CDR1 MNHEY, CDR2 SVGEGT. CDR3 length equals 17 residues. The trim removed 7 bases at V and 5 bases at J, leaving 14 bases unmatched. The CDR3 DNA follows: TGTGCCAGCACCTGGTTGAGCGGGGGGCCTATTACCGGGGAGCTGTTTTTT. Translating gives CASTWLSGGPITGELFF.

This chain connects TRBV3-1 to TRBJ2-5; 8 nucleotides align to TRBD1. In germline, CDR1 is LGHDT, CDR2 YNNKEL (reference sequence). The ends lost 0 bases at V and 4 bases at J; junction bases unmatched: 4. CDR3 length: 15 amino acids. CDR3 DNA: TGTGCCAGCAGCCAAGAGACAGGGGTCAGAGAGACCCAGTACTTC. It translates to CASSQETGVRETQYF.